The T cell receptor (beta chain) under discussion was sequenced for a study of human T cells and chemical hapten exposure. Looking at the study overall: Small pooled library volume differences chiefly drove per-sample TCR yield variation.

General study results and limits: TCRs exceeding a frequency of 1 in 1000 stayed unchanged under DPC sensitization.

The CDR3 consists of 18 residues. J gave up 2 bases and V 3 bases, and 10 bases lay outside the gene matches. What the library attached to individual cDNA molecules were unique molecular identifiers. Original data processing: TCR counts had a median of approximately 96,000 per sample and spanned 23,224 to 690,600. TCRdb used MiXCR to reprocess the RACE reads, holding one entry per CDR3 protein. V and J calls and clone size were set by TCRdb, not the authors. The sample records about 130,000 distinct CDR3 sequences, around 8.3% being singletons. As to time point: healthy volunteer bleed at 2 weeks. RNA extraction used unfractionated whole blood as the source of total RNA. This clonotype was seen only once. What it binds is not known.

This TCR was sampled from a male donor in good health. Some clones in this sample may be carry-over from other donors' samples. The rearrangement joins TRBV23-1 to TRBJ2-2; 9 bases line up with TRBD1. TRBV23-1 is designated an ORF whose function remains uncertain. The sequencing input was whole blood. CDR3 amino acids: CASSQPPGQGDNTGELFF. CDR3 sequence (DNA): TGCGCCAGCAGTCAGCCACCGGGACAGGGAGATAACACCGGGGAGCTGTTTTTT.